This TCR beta chain was sequenced for a study of OX40 agonist ivuxolimab in advanced cancers. Germline assignment: CDR1 SGDLS and CDR2 YYNGEE. The CDR3 length is 12 residues. Trimming pared 0 bases from V and 4 bases from J, leaving 3 bases between. The study's findings and limits: Expanded peripheral T-cell antigen specificity went undetermined.

Of note for this clone: Antigen unknown.

Profiling relied on immunoSEQ multiplex PCR, and the TCRdb table lists in-frame clones only, not all of them. The sample includes roughly 41,000 clones, under 90% of them seen just once. The chain recombines TRBV9 with TRBJ2-3; D is undetermined. The receptor was isolated from an adult with an advanced solid tumor such as melanoma, head and neck, liver or kidney cancer. The starting material was CD4+ or CD8+ T cells sorted from blood, obtained in a trial of the OX40 agonist ivuxolimab. The CDR3 DNA follows: TGTGCCAGCAGCGTAGCGGCAGATACGCAGTATTTT. Amino acid sequence: CASSVAADTQYF.